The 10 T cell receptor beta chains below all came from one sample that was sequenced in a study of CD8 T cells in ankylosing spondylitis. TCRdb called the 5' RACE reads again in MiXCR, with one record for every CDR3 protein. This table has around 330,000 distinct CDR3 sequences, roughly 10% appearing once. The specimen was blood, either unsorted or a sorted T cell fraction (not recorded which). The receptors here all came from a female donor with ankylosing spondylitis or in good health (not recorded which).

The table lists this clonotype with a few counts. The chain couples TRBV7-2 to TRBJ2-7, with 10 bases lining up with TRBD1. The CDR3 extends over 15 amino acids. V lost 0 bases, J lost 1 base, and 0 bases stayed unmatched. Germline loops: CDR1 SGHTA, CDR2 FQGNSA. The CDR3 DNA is TGTGCCAGCAGCTTAGCGGGACAGGGGTCCTACGAGCAGTACTTC. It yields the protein CASSLAGQGSYEQYF.

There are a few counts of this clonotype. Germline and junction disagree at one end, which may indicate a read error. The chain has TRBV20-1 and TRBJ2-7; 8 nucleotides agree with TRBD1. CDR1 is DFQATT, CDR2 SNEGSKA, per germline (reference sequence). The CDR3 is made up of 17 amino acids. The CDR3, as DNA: TGCTGTGCTAGAGATCATTTCTGGGACAGGTATACCTACGAGCAGTACTTC. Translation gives CCARDHFWDRYTYEQYF.

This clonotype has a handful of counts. Here the CDR3 DNA reads TGTGCCAGTAGTATTCTAGCGGGAATCACAGATACGCAGTATTTT. It is translated as CASSILAGITDTQYF. The rearrangement joins TRBV19 to TRBJ2-3; 9 bases agree with TRBD2. The CDR3 consists of 15 residues. CDR1 and CDR2 (germline): LNHDA, SQIVND (reference sequence). V dropped 3 bases and J dropped 2; count of bases not matched to a gene: 3.

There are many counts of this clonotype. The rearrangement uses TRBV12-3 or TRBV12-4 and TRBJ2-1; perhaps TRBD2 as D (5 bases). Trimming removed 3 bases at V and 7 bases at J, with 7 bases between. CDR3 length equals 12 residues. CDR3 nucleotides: TGTGCCAGCAGTTTTGAGGGAAATGAGCAGTTCTTC. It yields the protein CASSFEGNEQFF.

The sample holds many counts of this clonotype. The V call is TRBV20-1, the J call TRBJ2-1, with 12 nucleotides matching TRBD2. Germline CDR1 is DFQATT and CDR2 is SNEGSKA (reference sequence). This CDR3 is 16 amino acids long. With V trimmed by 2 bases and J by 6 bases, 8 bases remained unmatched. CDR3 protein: CSARPSGRALFNEQFF. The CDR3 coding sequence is TGCAGTGCTAGACCTAGCGGGAGGGCCCTATTCAATGAGCAGTTCTTC.

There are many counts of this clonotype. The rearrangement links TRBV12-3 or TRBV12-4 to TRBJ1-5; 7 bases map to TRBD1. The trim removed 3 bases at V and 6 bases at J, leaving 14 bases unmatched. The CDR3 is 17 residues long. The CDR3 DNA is TGTGCCAGCAGTTTCACAGGGGTCGGTCGGGTGAGTCAGCCCCAGCATTTT. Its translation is CASSFTGVGRVSQPQHF.

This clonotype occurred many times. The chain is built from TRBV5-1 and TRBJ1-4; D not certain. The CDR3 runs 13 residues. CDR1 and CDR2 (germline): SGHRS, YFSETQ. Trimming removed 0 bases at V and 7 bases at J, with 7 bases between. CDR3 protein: CASSLGSGEKLFF. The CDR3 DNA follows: TGCGCCAGCAGCTTGGGGAGTGGTGAAAAACTGTTTTTT.

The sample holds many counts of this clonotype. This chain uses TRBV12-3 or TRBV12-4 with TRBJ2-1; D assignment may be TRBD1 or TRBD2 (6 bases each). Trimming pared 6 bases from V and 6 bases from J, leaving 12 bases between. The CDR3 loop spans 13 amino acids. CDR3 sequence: CASSRGLPNEQFF. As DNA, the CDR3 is TGTGCCAGCAGCAGGGGACTTCCCAATGAGCAGTTCTTC.

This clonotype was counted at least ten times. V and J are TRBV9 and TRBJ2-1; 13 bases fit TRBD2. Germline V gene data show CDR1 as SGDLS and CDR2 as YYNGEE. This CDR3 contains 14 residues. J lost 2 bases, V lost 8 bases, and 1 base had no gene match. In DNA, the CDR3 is TGTGCCAGAGGGACTAGCGGGACCTACAATGAGCAGTTCTTC. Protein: CARGTSGTYNEQFF.

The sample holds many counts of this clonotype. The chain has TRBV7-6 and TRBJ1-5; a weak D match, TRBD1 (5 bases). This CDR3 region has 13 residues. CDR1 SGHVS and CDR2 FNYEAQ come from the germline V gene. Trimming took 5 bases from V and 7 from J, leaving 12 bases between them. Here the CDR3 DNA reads TGTGCCAGCAGCCTAGAACGGGACCAGCCCCAGCATTTT. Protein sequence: CASSLERDQPQHF.